This T cell receptor (beta chain) was identified during a study of identical twins. This clonotype was counted between two and nine times. Its antigen is currently unknown. V was cut by 4 bases and J by 1 base, with 14 bases left in between. There are 16 residues in the CDR3. From germline, CDR1 is SGHAT and CDR2 FQNNGV. TCRdb itself ran the 5' RACE reads through MiXCR, one entry per CDR3 protein. The sample records roughly 1.6 million distinct CDR3 sequences, under 35% being singletons. The study's findings and limits: Out-of-frame alpha sequences that twins shared showed excess low generation probability. Within cord blood, abundant beta clonotypes carried fewer insertions, but memory repertoires showed no such trend.

This chain links TRBV11-2 with TRBJ1-5; a possible D gene is TRBD1 (5 bases). The origin of this receptor is a newborn girl in good health. Sequenced input: cord blood. CDR3 residues: CASSSSIRGSNQPQHF. The CDR3 DNA reads TGTGCCAGCAGCTCCTCGATCCGGGGGAGCAATCAGCCCCAGCATTTT.